This passage covers 19 T cell receptor beta chains from one sample sequenced in a study of T cell changes during pregnancy in multiple sclerosis. Clones were sequenced by immunoSEQ multiplex PCR, and TCRdb holds only the in-frame ones, with some missing. Among just under 80,000 clones listed, about 94% were seen once. The source was peripheral blood, collected in the second trimester of pregnancy. The receptors here all came from a female donor in good health, enrolled as a control in a pregnancy study.

The V gene is TRBV19, the J gene TRBJ1-6; D possibly corresponds to TRBD1 (6 bases). The CDR3 runs 16 residues. CDR1 is LNHDA and CDR2 is SQIVND in the germline V gene (reference sequence). V shed 8 bases and J shed 7 bases, with 21 bases lying between them. CDR3 region: CASYRQVGTPNSPLHF. DNA of the CDR3: TGTGCCAGTTACAGACAGGTCGGCACTCCGAATTCACCCCTCCACTTT.

The rearrangement uses TRBV5-3 and TRBJ2-1; 8 bases agree with TRBD2. TRBV5-3 is an ORF, and what it does is uncertain. Trimming cost V 2 bases and J 1 base; bases outside gene matches: 8. This CDR3 has 17 residues. The CDR3 loop reads CARSLPTSGPSYNEQFF. CDR3 coding DNA: TGTGCCAGAAGCTTACCCACTAGCGGACCATCCTACAATGAGCAGTTCTTC.

V is TRBV5-6 and J is TRBJ1-4, with TRBD1 as a possible D gene (5 bases). CDR1 is SGHDT and CDR2 is YYEEEE in the germline V gene. This CDR3 region has 18 residues. The ends were cut back, 4 bases at V and 0 bases at J, with 19 bases in the middle. The CDR3 DNA is TGTGCCAGCAGCGGCGGGACTGTTCGGACCGCAACTAATGAAAAACTGTTTTTT. This translates into CASSGGTVRTATNEKLFF.

The genes are TRBV7-6 and TRBJ2-4, with D perhaps TRBD1 (6 bases). The germline gives CDR1 SGHVS, CDR2 FNYEAQ. V was shortened by 5 bases and J by 8 bases, with 13 bases between the two germline ends. The CDR3 sequence is 13 residues long. In DNA, the CDR3 is TGTGCCAGCAGCCAGTTCCCAGGGGACATTCAGTACTTC. As protein: CASSQFPGDIQYF. Variable domain in full (rest from reference TRBV7-6 and TRBJ2-4): GAGVSQSPRYKVTKRGQDVALRCDPISGHVSLYWYRQALGQGPEFLTYFNYEAQQDKSGLPNDRFSAERPEGSISTLTIQRTEQRDSAMYRCASSQFPGDIQYFGAGTRLSVL.

The chain carries TRBV5-6 and TRBJ2-7; D not certain. Trimming left V 0 bases short and J 4 bases short, with 14 bases between. The germline V gene has CDR1 SGHDT and CDR2 YYEEEE. The CDR3 consists of 15 residues. The CDR3 DNA reads TGTGCCAGCAGCTTGGGGTGGAGTGTCCAGTACGAGCAGTACTTC. Protein sequence: CASSLGWSVQYEQYF.

The chain is built from TRBV19 and TRBJ2-1; 11 bases line up with TRBD1. The CDR3 totals 18 residues. V was pared by 4 bases and J by 0 bases, with 8 bases of the junction left unmatched. CDR1 LNHDA and CDR2 SQIVND come from the germline V gene (reference sequence). CDR3 region: CASSTTDRGRRSYNEQFF. The CDR3 nucleotides read TGTGCCAGTAGTACAACGGACAGGGGGCGACGCTCCTACAATGAGCAGTTCTTC.

V is TRBV5-6 and J is TRBJ2-5; tentatively, D is TRBD1 (6 bases). The CDR3 sequence is 17 residues long. With 1 base removed from V and 2 bases from J, the gap between germline ends came to 18 bases. Germline CDR1 reads SGHDT; CDR2 reads YYEEEE. The chain's CDR3 is CASSLFRGPVGQETQYF. The CDR3 nucleotides are TGTGCCAGCAGCTTGTTCAGGGGCCCGGTCGGACAAGAGACCCAGTACTTC.

V and J are TRBV30 and TRBJ1-1, with TRBD1 as a possible D gene (5 bases). The length of the CDR3 is 14 residues. Germline V CDR1 and CDR2: GTSNPN, SVGIG (reference sequence). V lost 4 bases to trimming and J lost 5 bases, with 17 bases between them. The CDR3 protein is CAWMTGTGGTEAFF. The CDR3 DNA sequence: TGTGCCTGGATGACCGGGACCGGGGGGACTGAAGCTTTCTTT.

The chain combines TRBV10-3 with TRBJ2-7; D is possibly TRBD2 (5 bases). Germline CDR1 and CDR2: ENHRY and SYGVKD. The CDR3 contains 15 residues. The V end was cut by 0 bases, the J end by 6 bases, with 15 bases between. CDR3: CAISESPGMVPEQYF. The DNA for the CDR3 is TGTGCCATCAGTGAGTCCCCGGGAATGGTCCCCGAGCAGTACTTC.

The gene calls are TRBV19 and TRBJ2-7; TRBD1 might be the D (6 bases). The V gene lost 6 bases and the J gene lost 6 bases, with 18 bases spanning the gap. This CDR3 contains 14 residues. Per the germline V gene, CDR1 is LNHDA and CDR2 is SQIVND (reference sequence). CDR3 DNA: TGTGCCAGTAGGAAAAGACAGGATCGTAGCGAGCAGTACTTC. Translating it yields CASRKRQDRSEQYF. Variable domain in full (rest from reference TRBV19 and TRBJ2-7): DGGITQSPKYLFRKEGQNVTLSCEQNLNHDAMYWYRQDPGQGLRLIYYSQIVNDFQKGDIAEGYSVSREKKESFPLTVTSAQKNPTAFYLCASRKRQDRSEQYFGPGTRLTVT.

The V call is TRBV2, the J call TRBJ1-2; D is unresolved. The CDR3 covers 15 residues. Germline V gene sequence: CDR1 SNHLY, CDR2 FYNNEI. V gave up 7 bases and J gave up 0 bases, with 15 bases separating them. CDR3 protein: CASTGSVTSNYGYTF. The DNA of the CDR3 is TGTGCCAGCACGGGATCCGTGACATCTAACTATGGCTACACCTTC.

This clone came up once. The chain is built from TRBV15 and TRBJ1-3; D ambiguous. The CDR3 is 18 amino acids. Germline V CDR1 and CDR2: LNHNV, YYDKDF (reference sequence). V was cut by 0 bases and J by 0 bases, with 15 bases left in between. The CDR3 DNA is TGTGCCACCAGCAGAGATGCGGTCGGGTACAACTCTGGAAACACCATATATTTT. Protein product: CATSRDAVGYNSGNTIYF. Full variable domain (missing parts from reference TRBV15 and TRBJ1-3): DAMVIQNPRYQVTQFGKPVTLSCSQTLNHNVMYWYQQKSSQAPKLLFHYYDKDFNNEADTPDNFQSRRPNTSFCFLDIRSPGLGDTAMYLCATSRDAVGYNSGNTIYFGEGSWLTVV.

The J gene is TRBJ2-1, the V gene TRBV9; no reliable D call. The CDR3 extends over 11 amino acids. V dropped 5 bases and J dropped 9 bases, with 9 bases sitting between them. Germline V gene data show CDR1 as SGDLS and CDR2 as YYNGEE. The CDR3 is CASSGGAEQFF. The CDR3 DNA follows: TGTGCCAGCAGTGGTGGAGCTGAGCAGTTCTTC.

The V gene is TRBV30, the J gene TRBJ1-1, with D possibly being TRBD1 (5 bases). Trimming took 0 bases from V and 5 from J, leaving 10 bases between them. Germline assignment: CDR1 GTSNPN and CDR2 SVGIG (reference sequence). This CDR3 spans 13 amino acids. The CDR3 DNA sequence: TGTGCCTGGAGTGTACAGGCCGGGACTGAAGCTTTCTTT. Its translation: CAWSVQAGTEAFF. Full variable domain (rest looked up from reference TRBV30 and TRBJ1-1): SQTIHQWPATLVQPVGSPLSLECTVEGTSNPNLYWYRQAAGRGLQLLFYSVGIGQISSEVPQNLSASRPQDRQFILSSKKLLLSDSGFYLCAWSVQAGTEAFFGQGTRLTVV.

The chain couples TRBV19 to TRBJ1-1; the match to TRBD1 covers 11 bases. Losses at the gene ends were 6 bases for V and 5 bases for J; bases not matched to a gene: 5. This CDR3 region has 14 residues. Germline lookup yields CDR1 LNHDA and CDR2 SQIVND (reference sequence). CDR3 amino acids: CASRGTGGRTEAFF. The CDR3 bases are TGTGCCAGTAGAGGGACAGGGGGTCGGACTGAAGCTTTCTTT.

V gene TRBV28 combines with J gene TRBJ1-2; TRBD1 agrees at 8 bases. From germline, CDR1 is MDHEN and CDR2 SYDVKM. Trimming removed 8 bases from V and 4 bases from J; junction bases left unmatched: 6. The CDR3 extends over 13 amino acids. The CDR3 nucleotides are TGTGCCAGCCTAAGACAGGGGACCTATGGCTACACCTTC. Amino acids: CASLRQGTYGYTF.

The genes are TRBV19 and TRBJ1-6, with TRBD1 matching over 9 bases. The trim removed 7 bases at V and 5 bases at J, leaving 3 bases unmatched. This CDR3 region has 14 residues. Germline V lookup: CDR1 LNHDA, CDR2 SQIVND (reference sequence). The CDR3 region has the DNA TGTGCCAGTACCGGGACAGGGAATAATTCACCCCTCCACTTT. It yields the protein CASTGTGNNSPLHF.

The chain couples TRBV9 to TRBJ1-1; weak D call: TRBD1 (5 bases). Per germline, CDR1 SGDLS and CDR2 YYNGEE. This CDR3 spans 15 amino acids. Trimming removed 0 bases from V and 1 base from J, with 10 bases in between. This CDR3 reads CASSVGGTGNTEAFF. In DNA, the CDR3 is TGTGCCAGCAGCGTAGGGGGAACAGGGAACACTGAAGCTTTCTTT.

The rearrangement uses TRBV6-1 and TRBJ1-1; D might be TRBD1 (5 bases). This CDR3 region has 14 residues. Germline-derived CDR1 and CDR2 are MNHNS and SASEGT. V was pared by 5 bases and J by 1 base, with 11 bases between. The CDR3 loop reads CASSPQGPNTEAFF. CDR3 sequence (DNA): TGTGCCAGCAGTCCCCAGGGCCCGAACACTGAAGCTTTCTTT.